The entry below describes one TCR beta chain. Authors' analysis steps: Reference gene primer amplification yielded estimated nucleated cell counts. Assay: immunoSEQ multiplex PCR; the TCRdb copy retains only in-frame clones and omits some. The V and J calls and clone size were taken over from that table, and D and trimming were inferred from the DNA. The sample contains around 270,000 clones, more than 75% of which appear only once. This record belongs to a study of blood T cell repertoires in COVID-19. Looking at the study overall: The samples span acute and convalescent COVID-19 from the United States, Italy and Spain. PBMCs, B-cell-depleted T cells, or T cells were the source of the cDNA or gDNA that made up the material.

The V gene's germline CDR1 is SGHRS and CDR2 YFSETQ. After removal of 0 bases from V and 3 bases from J, the junction contained 3 bases not matched to a gene. The CDR3 is made up of 14 amino acids. The V and J genes are TRBV5-1 and TRBJ2-7, with 7 bases that match TRBD1. Material for sequencing was peripheral blood. This receptor was identified in a woman aged 45-65 years with acute or convalescent COVID-19. Written as DNA, the CDR3 is TGCGCCAGCAGCTTGGAGGGACAGTACTACGAGCAGTACTTC. Protein product: CASSLEGQYYEQYF.